The clone carrying this TCR beta chain was found a few times. Its antigen is as yet unknown. The PCR made use of 60 Vbeta and 13 Jbeta primers. Assay: immunoSEQ multiplex PCR; the TCRdb copy retains only in-frame clones and omits some. Of around 200,000 clones in the sample, around 79% were seen once. The CDR3 covers 16 residues. Trimming removed 3 bases from V and 5 bases from J; junction bases left unmatched: 7. Per the germline V gene, CDR1 is MNHNS and CDR2 is SASEGT. This record belongs to a study of cytomegalovirus exposure and HLA in healthy donors. Study-wide points: Later work associated 16,951 TCR beta sequences with HLA alleles at 0.05 false discovery rate. Earlier analysis yielded a pattern in which most TCR beta V segments were productive about 90% or about 30% of the time.

This TCR came from a male donor in good health and CMV-seronegative. The specimen sequenced was PBMCs. The rearrangement links TRBV6-1 to TRBJ2-3; 11 nucleotides agree with TRBD2. The CDR3 coding sequence is TGTGCCAGCAGTGACGTAGCGGGGGGGGCAATAGATACGCAGTATTTT. Its translation is CASSDVAGGAIDTQYF.